The 14 T cell receptor beta chains given below trace back to one sample, sequenced in a study of shared T cell receptors in the human thymus. Some clones are missing from TCRdb's copy, which holds only in-frame ones; the method was immunoSEQ multiplex PCR. The table includes roughly 500,000 clones, 70% to 80% detected once. The same data also went into a second study, on human thymus T cells.

Sequencing used thymocytes. The receptors were gathered from a boy in the first two years of life with a congenital heart defect.

The chain employs TRBV6-4 and TRBJ2-1; a possible D gene is TRBD2 (6 bases). This CDR3 has 11 residues. Germline loops: CDR1 MRHNA, CDR2 SNTAGT. CDR3 loop: CPWGTCNEQFF. The CDR3 bases are TGTCCCTGGGGGACTTGCAATGAGCAGTTCTTC.

J is TRBJ2-1 and V is TRBV27; TRBD1 is a possible D gene (7 bases). Germline V gene data show CDR1 as MNHEY and CDR2 as SMNVEV (reference sequence). The CDR3 runs to 16 residues. V was trimmed by 0 bases and J by 7 bases, leaving 16 bases between them. CDR3 protein: CASSLSRSQGRNEQFF. The CDR3 region has the DNA TGTGCCAGCAGTTTATCGCGTTCACAGGGGAGGAATGAGCAGTTCTTC.

The genes are TRBV27 and TRBJ2-1, with 7 bases fitting TRBD2. The V gene's germline CDR1 is MNHEY and CDR2 SMNVEV (reference sequence). The CDR3 is 15 amino acids. Unmatched junction bases numbered 7, after V lost 6 bases and J lost 2 bases. CDR3 amino acids: CASRPSGTTYNEQFF. DNA of the CDR3: TGTGCCAGCAGACCCTCCGGGACTACCTACAATGAGCAGTTCTTC.

V usage is TRBV2 and J usage is TRBJ2-1; 8 positions agree with TRBD1. CDR3 size: 17 residues. V trimming: 6 bases; J trimming: 0 bases; junction bases outside the gene matches: 10. Germline V gives CDR1 SNHLY, CDR2 FYNNEI. CDR3 nucleotide sequence: TGTGCCAGCAGGCCCAGGACAGGGCCCAACTCCTACAATGAGCAGTTCTTC. This sequence encodes CASRPRTGPNSYNEQFF.

This rearrangement joins TRBV5-1 to TRBJ2-1; 11 bases line up with TRBD2. The CDR3 length is 17 residues. J lost 2 bases, V lost 0 bases, and 4 bases had no gene match. From germline, CDR1 is SGHRS and CDR2 YFSETQ. The CDR3 region is CASSLGNSGRAYNEQFF. CDR3 coding DNA: TGCGCCAGCAGCTTGGGAAATAGCGGGAGGGCCTACAATGAGCAGTTCTTC.

The CDR3, as DNA: TGCGCCAGCAGCCAAGTGGGACAGGGCCGGGACATTCAGTACTTC. Amino acids: CASSQVGQGRDIQYF. The chain employs TRBV5-1 and TRBJ2-4, with TRBD1 matching over 9 bases. V shed 4 bases, J shed 8 bases, and the junction held 10 bases outside the gene matches. Germline CDR1 SGHRS, CDR2 YFSETQ. The CDR3 spans 15 residues.

Only one count was recorded for this clone. V usage is TRBV6-5 and J usage is TRBJ1-1, with a possible D match to TRBD1 (5 bases). Trimming removed 0 bases at V and 3 bases at J, with 11 bases between. Germline V lookup: CDR1 MNHEY, CDR2 SVGAGI. The CDR3 extends over 15 amino acids. DNA for the CDR3: TGTGCCAGCAGTTACTCGATCCGGGGGTACACTGAAGCTTTCTTT. This sequence encodes CASSYSIRGYTEAFF.

In its sample, this clone was seen a few times. The chain has TRBV5-1 and TRBJ2-7; no clear D gene. Trimming took 4 bases from V and 2 from J, leaving 13 bases between them. Germline V CDR1 and CDR2: SGHRS, YFSETQ. This CDR3 has 14 amino acids. For the CDR3, the DNA is TGCGCCAGCAGCCCGCCGACACGGACCTACGAGCAGTACTTC. Translating gives CASSPPTRTYEQYF.

This clone was observed once. The chain recombines TRBV5-1 with TRBJ2-7, with 7 bases that match TRBD1. V shed 4 bases and J 0 bases; nucleotides not matched to a gene: 22. CDR1 is SGHRS, CDR2 YFSETQ, per germline. The CDR3 has 20 residues. Here the CDR3 reads CASSPPPQQGSPSSSYEQYF. Here the CDR3 DNA reads TGCGCCAGCAGCCCGCCACCTCAACAGGGGTCCCCCTCGAGCTCCTACGAGCAGTACTTC.

V is TRBV30 and J is TRBJ2-7, with 9 bases fitting TRBD1. This CDR3 has 13 amino acids. With 5 bases clipped from V and 6 bases from J, the junction kept 8 bases outside the gene matches. From germline, CDR1 is GTSNPN and CDR2 SVGIG (reference sequence). The CDR3 sequence: CAWLADRGLEQYF. DNA for the CDR3: TGTGCCTGGCTGGCGGACAGGGGACTCGAGCAGTACTTC.

CDR3 sequence reads: CASSTGQGNPRNYSNQPQHF. In DNA, the CDR3 is TGTGCCAGTAGTACCGGACAGGGTAACCCCCGAAACTATAGCAATCAGCCCCAGCATTTT. The V gene is TRBV19, the J gene TRBJ1-5, with 8 bases lining up with TRBD1. Germline V gene sequence: CDR1 LNHDA, CDR2 SQIVND (reference sequence). The CDR3 is made up of 20 amino acids. Germline trimming cut 4 bases from V and 0 bases from J; bases unmatched to any gene: 17.

The rearrangement uses TRBV12-5 and TRBJ1-5; TRBD1 might be the D (6 bases). Germline values: CDR1 LGHNT, CDR2 FRNRAP. The CDR3 runs to 14 residues. Trimming cost V 5 bases and J 0 bases, with 8 bases left between them. The DNA of the CDR3 is TGTGCTAGTGGTCCGGACAGTAGCAATCAGCCCCAGCATTTT. Its translation: CASGPDSSNQPQHF.

The CDR3 loop reads CASSQDRGYEQFF. CDR3 nucleotide sequence: TGTGCCAGCAGCCAGGACAGGGGCTATGAGCAGTTCTTC. The genes are TRBV4-2 and TRBJ2-1, with TRBD1 matching over 9 bases. CDR3 length: 13 residues. V shed 3 bases, J shed 8 bases, and the junction held 2 bases outside the gene matches. CDR1 and CDR2 from the germline V gene are LGHNA and YNFKEQ.

V and J are TRBV28 and TRBJ2-3; 9 positions match TRBD2. V lost 3 bases and J lost 3; bases outside the gene matches: 16. The germline V gene encodes CDR1 MDHEN and CDR2 SYDVKM. CDR3 length equals 19 residues. Here the CDR3 DNA reads TGTGCCAGCAGTTTGGGCTCTACTAGCGGGTTGATTTATACAGATACGCAGTATTTT. This codes for CASSLGSTSGLIYTDTQYF.